The T cell receptor (beta chain) described here comes from a study of T cell clonality in common variable immunodeficiency. Measured with immunoSEQ multiplex PCR; TCRdb has only the in-frame clones, and not every one. The sample contains tens of thousands of clones, none occurring once; 2.5% to 3.5% lies in the top ten. Broader study findings: CVID patient heterogeneity limited repertoire-clinical complication correlations.

This clone was detected only a few times. Its antigen is undetermined. With the read ending 3 residues before the CDR3 end, the germline J gene is used to fill in that end. V lost 5 bases to trimming and J lost 4 bases, with 15 bases between them. The CDR3 sequence is 15 residues long. Germline-derived CDR1 and CDR2 are SGHNT and YENEEA. This clonotype was obtained from a person aged 18 to 70 in good health. Material for sequencing was peripheral blood mononuclear cells. The genes are TRBV11-3 and TRBJ2-1, with a tentative D call TRBD1 (5 bases). The CDR3 loop reads CASSPGQGRYNEQFF. The DNA read from the CDR3 is TGTGCCAGCAGCCCCGGACAAGGGCGTTACAATGAG.